A selection of T cell receptor beta chains follows, all from one sample in a study of blood T cell repertoires in COVID-19. Sequenced by immunoSEQ multiplex PCR; TCRdb stores in-frame clones only, minus some. There are 400,000 to 500,000 clones in the sample; approximately 90% occur only once, and approximately 1.8% lies in the top ten. The sequenced sample consisted of PBMCs or T cells enriched from blood (not recorded which). These receptors came from a middle-aged woman who had recovered from COVID-19. CDR3s include the opening cysteine and the closing phenylalanine or tryptophan. The D gene is left open where the match is weak. Expanded clones are given a class, and other clones once, few, many or no size at all.

cdr3_aa: CASSLFPGQLAYEQYF; cdr3_nt: TGCGCCAGCAGCTTGTTCCCGGGACAGCTAGCCTACGAGCAGTACTTC; v_call: TRBV5-1; clone_size: -; d_call: TRBD1; j_call: TRBJ2-7
cdr3_aa: CASSQVQGPYGYTF; cdr3_nt: TGTGCCAGCAGCCAAGTGCAGGGCCCCTATGGCTACACCTTC; v_call: TRBV14; clone_size: -; d_call: -; j_call: TRBJ1-2
cdr3_aa: CASSLVGLAYEQYF; cdr3_nt: TGTGCCAGCAGCTTAGTGGGACTAGCCTACGAGCAGTACTTC; v_call: TRBV11-1; clone_size: -; d_call: TRBD2; j_call: TRBJ2-7
cdr3_aa: CASSGLTGMRNEQFF; cdr3_nt: TGTGCCAGCAGTGGGCTCACAGGGATGCGGAATGAGCAGTTCTTC; v_call: TRBV2; clone_size: -; d_call: -; j_call: TRBJ2-1
cdr3_aa: CASSARTSGNNEQFF; cdr3_nt: TGTGCCAGCAGCGCTAGGACTAGCGGCAACAATGAGCAGTTCTTC; v_call: TRBV9; clone_size: -; d_call: TRBD2; j_call: TRBJ2-1
cdr3_aa: CASSRPGLAGGNSNTGELFF; cdr3_nt: TGTGCCAGCAGCCGTCCGGGACTAGCGGGAGGGAATTCGAACACCGGGGAGCTGTTTTTT; v_call: TRBV14; clone_size: -; d_call: TRBD2; j_call: TRBJ2-2
cdr3_aa: CASSHIGQIFPGNTIYF; cdr3_nt: TGTGCCAGCAGCCATATTGGGCAGATTTTTCCTGGAAACACCATATATTTT; v_call: TRBV3-1/TRBV3-2; clone_size: -; d_call: -; j_call: TRBJ1-3
cdr3_aa: CASSLGLATDTQYF; cdr3_nt: TGTGCCAGCAGCTTAGGTCTAGCGACAGATACGCAGTATTTT; v_call: TRBV11-3; clone_size: -; d_call: -; j_call: TRBJ2-3
cdr3_aa: CASSYELGETQYF; cdr3_nt: TGTGCCAGCAGTTACGAACTAGGGGAGACCCAGTACTTC; v_call: TRBV6-2/TRBV6-3; clone_size: -; d_call: -; j_call: TRBJ2-5
cdr3_aa: CASSRGTEAFF; cdr3_nt: TGTGCCAGCAGTCGGGGCACTGAAGCTTTCTTT; v_call: TRBV12-3/TRBV12-4; clone_size: few; d_call: -; j_call: TRBJ1-1
cdr3_aa: CASSPETGFGGELFF; cdr3_nt: TGTGCCAGCAGTCCCGAAACAGGTTTCGGCGGGGAGCTGTTTTTT; v_call: TRBV6-5; clone_size: -; d_call: -; j_call: TRBJ2-2
cdr3_aa: CASSFFGTEGNTIYF; cdr3_nt: TGCGCCAGCAGCTTCTTCGGGACAGAAGGAAACACCATATATTTT; v_call: TRBV5-1; clone_size: -; d_call: TRBD1; j_call: TRBJ1-3
cdr3_aa: CASSLDPSGIEELFF; cdr3_nt: TGTGCCAGCAGCTTAGATCCTAGCGGGATAGAGGAGCTGTTTTTT; v_call: TRBV7-2; clone_size: -; d_call: TRBD2; j_call: TRBJ2-2
cdr3_aa: CASRDIGHSRPQHF; cdr3_nt: TGTGCCAGTCGGGACATCGGACACTCTCGACCCCAGCATTTT; v_call: TRBV19; clone_size: few; d_call: -; j_call: TRBJ1-5
cdr3_aa: CASRFGTANTEAFF; cdr3_nt: TGTGCCAGCAGATTCGGGACAGCGAACACTGAAGCTTTCTTT; v_call: TRBV6-5; clone_size: -; d_call: TRBD1; j_call: TRBJ1-1
cdr3_aa: CASSLRQEWVNTEAFF; cdr3_nt: TGTGCCAGCAGCTTACGACAGGAATGGGTGAACACTGAAGCTTTCTTT; v_call: TRBV2; clone_size: -; d_call: -; j_call: TRBJ1-1
cdr3_aa: CASSFDRDSGKAVIGKLFF; cdr3_nt: TGTGCCAGCTCATTCGACCGGGACAGCGGTAAAGCCGTTATCGGAAAACTGTTTTTT; v_call: TRBV18; clone_size: -; d_call: TRBD1; j_call: TRBJ1-4
cdr3_aa: CAWSVMGTGFYEQYF; cdr3_nt: TGTGCCTGGAGTGTAATGGGGACTGGGTTTTACGAGCAGTACTTC; v_call: TRBV30; clone_size: -; d_call: -; j_call: TRBJ2-7
cdr3_aa: CATSDEVKGELFF; cdr3_nt: TGTGCCACCAGTGATGAGGTTAAAGGGGAGCTGTTTTTT; v_call: TRBV24-1; clone_size: once; d_call: -; j_call: TRBJ2-2
cdr3_aa: CASTPTGGFPYNEQFF; cdr3_nt: TGTGCCAGCACTCCCACGGGGGGGTTCCCCTACAATGAGCAGTTCTTC; v_call: TRBV7-2; clone_size: -; d_call: TRBD2; j_call: TRBJ2-1
cdr3_aa: CSVLTGGDYGYTF; cdr3_nt: TGCAGCGTTTTGACAGGGGGTGACTATGGCTACACCTTC; v_call: TRBV29-1; clone_size: -; d_call: TRBD1; j_call: TRBJ1-2
cdr3_aa: CASSPLGPLSGELFF; cdr3_nt: TGTGCCAGCAGTCCCTTGGGCCCTTTATCCGGGGAGCTGTTTTTT; v_call: TRBV28; clone_size: -; d_call: -; j_call: TRBJ2-2
cdr3_aa: CASAVDRANTEAFF; cdr3_nt: TGTGCCAGCGCGGTGGACAGGGCGAACACTGAAGCTTTCTTT; v_call: TRBV6-5; clone_size: -; d_call: TRBD1; j_call: TRBJ1-1
cdr3_aa: CASSPGRTGGTEAFF; cdr3_nt: TGCGCCAGCAGCCCGGGGAGGACAGGGGGCACTGAAGCTTTCTTT; v_call: TRBV10-2; clone_size: -; d_call: TRBD1; j_call: TRBJ1-1
cdr3_aa: CAISLGQSYGYTF; cdr3_nt: TGTGCCATCAGTCTCGGACAGTCCTATGGCTACACCTTC; v_call: TRBV10-3; clone_size: once; d_call: -; j_call: TRBJ1-2
cdr3_aa: CASSQSFRTNTGELFF; cdr3_nt: TGTGCCAGCAGTCAGTCGTTTCGAACAAACACCGGGGAGCTGTTTTTT; v_call: TRBV6-4; clone_size: -; d_call: -; j_call: TRBJ2-2
cdr3_aa: CASSPQGWNTEAFF; cdr3_nt: TGTGCCAGCAGCCCCCAGGGTTGGAATACTGAAGCTTTCTTT; v_call: TRBV7-2; clone_size: -; d_call: -; j_call: TRBJ1-1
cdr3_aa: CASSSHRGPKEKLFF; cdr3_nt: TGTGCCAGCAGCTCTCACAGGGGCCCGAAAGAAAAACTGTTTTTT; v_call: TRBV5-4; clone_size: -; d_call: TRBD1; j_call: TRBJ1-4
cdr3_aa: CASRATGPTGAFF; cdr3_nt: TGTGCCAGCAGGGCGACCGGGCCCACGGGGGCTTTCTTT; v_call: TRBV2; clone_size: -; d_call: -; j_call: TRBJ1-1
cdr3_aa: CASSFPREDTQYF; cdr3_nt: TGTGCCAGCAGCTTTCCCCGGGAAGATACGCAGTATTTT; v_call: TRBV5-6; clone_size: -; d_call: -; j_call: TRBJ2-3
cdr3_aa: CASSLSGTGVPDTQYF; cdr3_nt: TGCGCCAGCAGTCTGTCCGGGACAGGTGTCCCAGATACGCAGTATTTT; v_call: TRBV4-1; clone_size: -; d_call: TRBD1; j_call: TRBJ2-3
cdr3_aa: CASSLAGPSKNIQYF; cdr3_nt: TGCGCCAGCAGCTTGGCAGGTCCTTCCAAAAACATTCAGTACTTC; v_call: TRBV5-1; clone_size: -; d_call: -; j_call: TRBJ2-4
cdr3_aa: CASSTFRETSTDTQYF; cdr3_nt: TGTGCCAGCAGTACGTTCAGGGAAACATCCACAGATACGCAGTATTTT; v_call: TRBV11-2; clone_size: -; d_call: -; j_call: TRBJ2-3